This is a list of T cell receptor beta chains from one sample in a study of tumor-infiltrating lymphocytes in localized non-small cell lung cancer. Libraries were prepared by immunoSEQ multiplex PCR; TCRdb keeps only in-frame clonotypes and omits some of them. Of tens of thousands of clones listed, 55% to 75% are singletons. The sample consisted of lung tumor tissue. The receptors come from a human donor with non-small cell lung cancer. The CDR3 runs from the conserved cysteine through the conserved F or W. Each record gives: V gene, D gene, clone size, J gene, CDR3 DNA, CDR3 protein. A D gene is named only where the DNA matches it firmly. Not all rows give a size; the values are once, few, many and, for expanded clones, a class.

V gene: TRBV11-2; D gene: .; clone size: .; J gene: TRBJ2-5; CDR3 DNA: TGTGCCAGCAGCTTAGAAGGTGGCGGAACGGGGGAGCAGTACTTC; CDR3 protein: CASSLEGGGTGEQYF
V gene: TRBV7-9; D gene: .; clone size: .; J gene: TRBJ1-1; CDR3 DNA: TGTGCCAGCAGCTTAGCGGGACAAAAGAACACTGAAGCTTTCTTT; CDR3 protein: CASSLAGQKNTEAFF
V gene: TRBV19; D gene: TRBD2; clone size: .; J gene: TRBJ2-5; CDR3 DNA: TGTGCCAGCCAACCGGGGGGACCTCTCGGGCAGACCCAGTACTTC; CDR3 protein: CASQPGGPLGQTQYF
V gene: TRBV7-2; D gene: .; clone size: .; J gene: TRBJ2-3; CDR3 DNA: TGTGCCAGCAGCTCACCCACTCCCGGGACTAGCACAGATACGCAGTATTTT; CDR3 protein: CASSSPTPGTSTDTQYF
V gene: TRBV10-2; D gene: TRBD1; clone size: .; J gene: TRBJ1-2; CDR3 DNA: TGCGCCAGCAGTGAGTCCGGGACAGGGGGCTATGGCTACACCTTC; CDR3 protein: CASSESGTGGYGYTF
V gene: TRBV29-1; D gene: .; clone size: few; J gene: TRBJ1-1; CDR3 DNA: TGCAGCGTTCCTCCCGGGGGGAACACTGAAGCTTTCTTT; CDR3 protein: CSVPPGGNTEAFF
V gene: TRBV11-2; D gene: TRBD2; clone size: .; J gene: TRBJ2-3; CDR3 DNA: TGTGCCAGCAGCTTAGGTAGCGGGGGGACAGATACGCAGTATTTT; CDR3 protein: CASSLGSGGTDTQYF
V gene: TRBV15; D gene: .; clone size: .; J gene: TRBJ2-3; CDR3 DNA: TGTGCCACCGGGCCGGGAAAAACAGATACGCAGTATTTT; CDR3 protein: CATGPGKTDTQYF
V gene: TRBV7-6; D gene: TRBD2; clone size: .; J gene: TRBJ2-7; CDR3 DNA: TGTGCCAGCAGCTTAGCGGGGGGACTAGCGGGAGCCGGGATCTACGAGCAGTACTTC; CDR3 protein: CASSLAGGLAGAGIYEQYF
V gene: TRBV25-1; D gene: .; clone size: .; J gene: TRBJ2-1; CDR3 DNA: TGTGCCAGCAGTGAATCTGGAGGGACGGGAATCTACAATGAGCAGTTCTTC; CDR3 protein: CASSESGGTGIYNEQFF
V gene: TRBV28; D gene: .; clone size: .; J gene: TRBJ1-5; CDR3 DNA: TGTGCCAGCAGTCCCGCTGGGCAGGTAGAACAGCCCCAGCATTTT; CDR3 protein: CASSPAGQVEQPQHF
V gene: TRBV9; D gene: TRBD2; clone size: few; J gene: TRBJ2-1; CDR3 DNA: TGTGCCAGCAGCGTAGCCGGGACTAGCGGGTACAATGAGCAGTTCTTC; CDR3 protein: CASSVAGTSGYNEQFF
V gene: TRBV7-9; D gene: .; clone size: .; J gene: TRBJ1-1; CDR3 DNA: TGTGCCAGCAGCTCCGGAACAGGGATTGGAAGGGCTTTCTTT; CDR3 protein: CASSSGTGIGRAFF
V gene: TRBV29-1; D gene: TRBD1; clone size: .; J gene: TRBJ2-3; CDR3 DNA: TGCAGCGTCCTCGACAGGGCCTTCACAGATACGCAGTATTTT; CDR3 protein: CSVLDRAFTDTQYF
V gene: TRBV7-2; D gene: TRBD1; clone size: .; J gene: TRBJ1-2; CDR3 DNA: TGTGCCAGCAGCTCAATGGGACAGGGGGCTGGCTATGGCTACACCTTC; CDR3 protein: CASSSMGQGAGYGYTF
V gene: TRBV29-1; D gene: .; clone size: once; J gene: TRBJ2-5; CDR3 DNA: TGCAGCGTTGCTGGAGGACTAAGGGAGACCCAGTACTTC; CDR3 protein: CSVAGGLRETQYF
V gene: TRBV2; D gene: .; clone size: .; J gene: TRBJ1-1; CDR3 DNA: TGTGCCAGCAGTGAAGCGGGTTACACTGAAGCTTTCTTT; CDR3 protein: CASSEAGYTEAFF
V gene: TRBV19; D gene: .; clone size: .; J gene: TRBJ1-5; CDR3 DNA: TGTGCCAGTAGTCCCGAGGGGGAAACGCCCCAGCATTTT; CDR3 protein: CASSPEGETPQHF
V gene: TRBV14; D gene: TRBD2; clone size: .; J gene: TRBJ2-7; CDR3 DNA: TGTGCCAGCAGCCAAACGGGGAGCGGGAGGAGAGAGCAGTACTTC; CDR3 protein: CASSQTGSGRREQYF
V gene: TRBV10-3; D gene: TRBD1; clone size: .; J gene: TRBJ1-1; CDR3 DNA: TGTGCCATCAGGACGACAGGGCTAAACACTGAAGCTTTCTTT; CDR3 protein: CAIRTTGLNTEAFF
V gene: TRBV20-1; D gene: TRBD1; clone size: .; J gene: TRBJ2-1; CDR3 DNA: TGCAGTGCTTCGTCAGGGGGTGAGCAGTTCTTC; CDR3 protein: CSASSGGEQFF
V gene: TRBV5-6; D gene: .; clone size: few; J gene: TRBJ2-5; CDR3 DNA: TGTGCCAGCAGCTTGGTACAGGGAGAGACCCAGTACTTC; CDR3 protein: CASSLVQGETQYF
V gene: TRBV7-6; D gene: .; clone size: .; J gene: TRBJ2-5; CDR3 DNA: TGTGCCAGCAGCTTAGCCCAAGAGACCCAGTACTTC; CDR3 protein: CASSLAQETQYF
V gene: TRBV6-6; D gene: TRBD2; clone size: .; J gene: TRBJ2-3; CDR3 DNA: TGTGCCAGCAGTTACCAGCTGGGACTAGATGGAGATACGCAGTATTTT; CDR3 protein: CASSYQLGLDGDTQYF
V gene: TRBV11-3; D gene: .; clone size: .; J gene: TRBJ2-7; CDR3 DNA: TGTGCCAGCAGCTTAACCGGGACATCGGGGGAGCAGTACTTC; CDR3 protein: CASSLTGTSGEQYF
V gene: TRBV7-2; D gene: .; clone size: few; J gene: TRBJ2-6; CDR3 DNA: TGTGCCAGCAGCTCTACCGGGTCATTAAGCTCTGGGGCCAACGTCCTGACTTTC; CDR3 protein: CASSSTGSLSSGANVLTF
V gene: TRBV7-2; D gene: .; clone size: .; J gene: TRBJ1-1; CDR3 DNA: TGTGCCAGCAGTTCCGTGGTGGGGGGAGTTGAAGCTTTCTTT; CDR3 protein: CASSSVVGGVEAFF
V gene: TRBV5-6; D gene: TRBD1; clone size: few; J gene: TRBJ1-2; CDR3 DNA: TGTGCCAGCAGCTACAGACAGGGTCTCTATGGCTACACCTTC; CDR3 protein: CASSYRQGLYGYTF
V gene: TRBV5-4; D gene: .; clone size: .; J gene: TRBJ1-1; CDR3 DNA: TGTGCCAGCAGGATGGGGGCGGGTAACACTGAAGCTTTCTTT; CDR3 protein: CASRMGAGNTEAFF
V gene: TRBV5-1; D gene: TRBD2; clone size: .; J gene: TRBJ2-2; CDR3 DNA: TGCGCCAGCACCTGGACTAGCGGGAGTCCCAGCACCGGGGAGCTGTTTTTT; CDR3 protein: CASTWTSGSPSTGELFF
V gene: TRBV11-1; D gene: .; clone size: .; J gene: TRBJ1-5; CDR3 DNA: TGTGCCAGCAGCCTTACAGGGCTCAATCAGCCCCAGCATTTT; CDR3 protein: CASSLTGLNQPQHF
V gene: TRBV2; D gene: TRBD1; clone size: .; J gene: TRBJ2-2; CDR3 DNA: TGTGCCAGCAGTGACCTCAGGGGGATGACCGGGGAGCTGTTTTTT; CDR3 protein: CASSDLRGMTGELFF
V gene: TRBV4-1; D gene: .; clone size: .; J gene: TRBJ2-7; CDR3 DNA: TGCGCCAGCAGCCAAGATCGGGACCCCTCCTACGAGCAGTACTTC; CDR3 protein: CASSQDRDPSYEQYF
V gene: TRBV10-1; D gene: .; clone size: few; J gene: TRBJ1-1; CDR3 DNA: TGCGCCAGCAGTCCCAGGGTGAACACTGAAGCTTTCTTT; CDR3 protein: CASSPRVNTEAFF
V gene: TRBV13; D gene: TRBD2; clone size: .; J gene: TRBJ2-7; CDR3 DNA: TGTGCCAGCAGCTTGAACGGACTAGCGGGAGCATACGAGCAGTACTTC; CDR3 protein: CASSLNGLAGAYEQYF
V gene: TRBV4-2; D gene: .; clone size: few; J gene: TRBJ1-4; CDR3 DNA: TGTGCCAGCAGCCCCACCACCCTGACAGCAACTAATGAAAAACTGTTTTTT; CDR3 protein: CASSPTTLTATNEKLFF
V gene: TRBV6-1; D gene: .; clone size: medium-sized; J gene: TRBJ2-7; CDR3 DNA: TGTGCCAGCAGTGTCAATAGCGCCTACGAGCAGTACTTC; CDR3 protein: CASSVNSAYEQYF
V gene: TRBV13; D gene: TRBD1; clone size: few; J gene: TRBJ2-1; CDR3 DNA: TGTGCCAGCAGCCTCCGGACAGGGGGTAGTGGCAATGAGCAGTTCTTC; CDR3 protein: CASSLRTGGSGNEQFF
V gene: TRBV5-1; D gene: TRBD1; clone size: .; J gene: TRBJ2-7; CDR3 DNA: TGCGCCAGCAGCTTCGACAGGGCTCTCGAGCAGTACTTC; CDR3 protein: CASSFDRALEQYF
V gene: TRBV7-9; D gene: .; clone size: once; J gene: TRBJ2-1; CDR3 DNA: TGTGCCAGCAGCCCTTCAGAAGGGTTCTCCTACAATGAGCAGTTCTTC; CDR3 protein: CASSPSEGFSYNEQFF
V gene: TRBV6-1; D gene: .; clone size: .; J gene: TRBJ1-1; CDR3 DNA: TGTGCCAGCAAGGCCAGCCTGAACACTGAAGCTTTCTTT; CDR3 protein: CASKASLNTEAFF
V gene: TRBV6-1; D gene: TRBD1; clone size: .; J gene: TRBJ2-7; CDR3 DNA: TGTGCCATCCTGGACAGGGGGCCCTCCTACGAGCAGTACTTC; CDR3 protein: CAILDRGPSYEQYF